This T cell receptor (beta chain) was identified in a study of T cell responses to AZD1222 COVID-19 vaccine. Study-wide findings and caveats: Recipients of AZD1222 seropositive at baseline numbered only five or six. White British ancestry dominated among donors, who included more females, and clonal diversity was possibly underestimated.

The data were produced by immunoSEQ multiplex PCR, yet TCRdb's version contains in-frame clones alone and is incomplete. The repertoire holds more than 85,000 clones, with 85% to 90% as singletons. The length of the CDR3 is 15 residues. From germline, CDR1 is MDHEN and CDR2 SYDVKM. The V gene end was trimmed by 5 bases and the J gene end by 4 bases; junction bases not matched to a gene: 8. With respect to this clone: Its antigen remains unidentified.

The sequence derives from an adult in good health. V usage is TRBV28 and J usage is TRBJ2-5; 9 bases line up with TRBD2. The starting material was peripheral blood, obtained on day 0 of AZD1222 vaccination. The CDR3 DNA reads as TGTGCCAGCAGTAAGCGGCTAGCGGGAAGAGAGACCCAGTACTTC. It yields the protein CASSKRLAGRETQYF.